These 14 T cell receptor beta chains share one sample of origin, sequenced in a study of cytomegalovirus exposure and HLA in healthy donors. The PCR made use of 60 Vbeta and 13 Jbeta primers. Repertoires were generated with immunoSEQ multiplex PCR, while TCRdb's copy carries only in-frame clones and drops some. The table has over 150,000 clones, around 85% seen once. The specimen sequenced was PBMCs. The receptor set was obtained from a woman in her 30s in good health and CMV-seronegative.

The chain carries TRBV28 and TRBJ1-5; D possibly corresponds to TRBD1 (6 bases). Germline CDR1 and CDR2: MDHEN and SYDVKM. The V and J ends lost 3 bases and 2 bases respectively, with 11 bases between them. The length of the CDR3 is 15 residues. Written as DNA, the CDR3 is TGTGCCAGCAGTTTCAGGGGATGGGGCAATCAGCCCCAGCATTTT. The encoded protein is CASSFRGWGNQPQHF.

This chain joins TRBV7-2 and TRBJ2-5; 10 bases match TRBD2. Germline V gives CDR1 SGHTA, CDR2 FQGNSA. The CDR3 runs 15 residues. J lost 5 bases, V lost 3 bases, and 6 bases had no gene match. CDR3 sequence: CASSFGLAGVETQYF. The DNA for the CDR3 is TGTGCCAGCAGCTTTGGCCTAGCGGGGGTTGAGACCCAGTACTTC. The variable domain in full, completed from reference TRBV7-2 and TRBJ2-5, reads GAGVSQSPSNKVTEKGKDVELRCDPISGHTALYWYRQSLGQGLEFLIYFQGNSAPDKSGLPSDRFSAERTGGSVSTLTIQRTQQEDSAVYLCASSFGLAGVETQYFGPGTRLLVL.

This chain joins TRBV9 and TRBJ2-2; D might be TRBD2 (6 bases). Germline values: CDR1 SGDLS, CDR2 YYNGEE. The CDR3 runs to 16 residues. Trimming pared 4 bases from V and 10 bases from J, leaving 23 bases between. In nucleotides, the CDR3 is TGTGCCAGCAGCCCTCTTTCGGGGGACCAAGTTACGGAGCTGTTTTTT. This codes for CASSPLSGDQVTELFF.

V usage is TRBV7-2 and J usage is TRBJ2-5; TRBD2 matches 7 bases. The CDR3 sequence is 15 residues long. Germline assignment: CDR1 SGHTA and CDR2 FQGNSA. Unmatched junction bases numbered 11, after V lost 5 bases and J lost 5 bases. CDR3: CASSPHPGTIETQYF. The CDR3 DNA is TGTGCCAGCAGCCCCCACCCCGGGACTATTGAGACCCAGTACTTC. The variable domain in full, with the rest retrieved from reference TRBV7-2 and TRBJ2-5, is GAGVSQSPSNKVTEKGKDVELRCDPISGHTALYWYRQSLGQGLEFLIYFQGNSAPDKSGLPSDRFSAERTGGSVSTLTIQRTQQEDSAVYLCASSPHPGTIETQYFGPGTRLLVL.

This clone was counted once. The chain links TRBV7-8 to TRBJ2-7; tentatively, D is TRBD2 (5 bases). CDR3 size: 14 residues. V was shortened by 0 bases and J by 1 base, with 7 bases between the two germline ends. Germline V gene data show CDR1 as SGHVS and CDR2 as FQNEAQ. The CDR3 sequence is CASSLAGDSYEQYF. The CDR3, as DNA: TGTGCCAGCAGCTTAGCGGGAGATTCCTACGAGCAGTACTTC.

CDR3 sequence reads: CASSLGGGTGGSPLHF. In nucleotides, the CDR3 is TGTGCCAGCAGCTTGGGTGGTGGCACTGGAGGGTCACCCCTCCACTTT. The rearrangement links TRBV5-6 to TRBJ1-6; no definite D call. From germline, CDR1 is SGHDT and CDR2 YYEEEE. The CDR3 is made up of 16 amino acids. Trimming took off 0 bases at V and 10 bases at J, with 17 bases between the two ends. Drawing the rest from reference TRBV5-6 and TRBJ1-6, the complete variable domain is DAGVTQSPTHLIKTRGQQVTLRCSPKSGHDTVSWYQQALGQGPQFIFQYYEEEERQRGNFPDRFSGHQFPNYSSELNVNALLLGDSALYLCASSLGGGTGGSPLHFGNGTRLTVT.

The chain recombines TRBV19 with TRBJ1-4, with a weak D call TRBD1 (6 bases). Deletions cut 6 bases from V and 8 bases from J, with 16 bases between. The CDR3 runs to 14 residues. Germline V gene lookup returns CDR1 LNHDA and CDR2 SQIVND (reference sequence). The CDR3 region is CASSPQGRGEKLFF. The CDR3 DNA is TGTGCCAGTAGCCCACAGGGAAGAGGAGAAAAACTGTTTTTT.

The chain recombines TRBV5-1 with TRBJ2-1; 8 positions match TRBD1. J gave up 3 bases and V 0 bases, and 2 bases lay outside the gene matches. The length of the CDR3 is 15 residues. CDR1 is SGHRS, CDR2 YFSETQ, per germline. The CDR3 sequence is CASSLGTGNYNEQFF. In DNA, the CDR3 is TGCGCCAGCAGCTTGGGGACAGGGAACTACAATGAGCAGTTCTTC.

The rearrangement links TRBV4-1 to TRBJ2-2, with D perhaps TRBD2 (6 bases). Germline values: CDR1 MGHRA, CDR2 YSYEKL. The V end was cut by 1 base, the J end by 0 bases, with 18 bases between. The CDR3 sequence is 19 residues long. CDR3 DNA: TGCGCCAGCAGCCAAGGGGACTTGGCGGGCCGATCGAACACCGGGGAGCTGTTTTTT. It codes for CASSQGDLAGRSNTGELFF.

The chain couples TRBV4-3 to TRBJ2-3; 9 bases align to TRBD2. Germline V CDR1 and CDR2: LGHNA, YSLEER. The ends lost 1 base at V and 0 bases at J; junction bases unmatched: 5. This CDR3 comprises 17 residues. CDR3 residues: CASSQGRLAVSTDTQYF. Here the CDR3 DNA reads TGCGCCAGCAGCCAAGGACGACTAGCGGTTAGCACAGATACGCAGTATTTT.

The chain is built from TRBV4-2 and TRBJ2-7; D might be TRBD2 (6 bases). The CDR3 consists of 14 residues. The ends were cut back, 2 bases at V and 1 base at J, with 9 bases in the middle. Germline V gives CDR1 LGHNA, CDR2 YNFKEQ. DNA for the CDR3: TGTGCCAGCAGCCAAACGGGAGAGTCCTACGAGCAGTACTTC. Translation: CASSQTGESYEQYF.

The chain couples TRBV11-2 to TRBJ2-1, with D possibly being TRBD1 (5 bases). CDR1 and CDR2 (germline): SGHAT, FQNNGV. V was clipped by 5 bases and J by 10 bases, with 27 bases between them. This CDR3 region has 17 residues. Written as DNA, the CDR3 is TGTGCCAGCAGCGAAGGTCCGCAGGGTGGATATGCAATGGAGCAGTTCTTC. This sequence encodes CASSEGPQGGYAMEQFF. Complete variable domain (other parts from reference TRBV11-2 and TRBJ2-1): EAGVAQSPRYKIIEKRQSVAFWCNPISGHATLYWYQQILGQGPKLLIQFQNNGVVDDSQLPKDRFSAERLKGVDSTLKIQPAKLEDSAVYLCASSEGPQGGYAMEQFFGPGTRLTVL.

This clone came up once. V is TRBV5-5 and J is TRBJ2-3, with TRBD2 matching over 9 bases. The trim removed 0 bases at V and 1 base at J, leaving 3 bases unmatched. The CDR3 runs to 16 residues. Germline V CDR1 and CDR2: SGHKS, YYEKEE (reference sequence). CDR3 region: CASSLGASGGTDTQYF. The CDR3 DNA sequence: TGTGCCAGCAGCTTGGGCGCTAGCGGGGGCACAGATACGCAGTATTTT.

This chain joins TRBV7-8 and TRBJ2-7; no definite D call. CDR3 length equals 11 residues. Trimming stripped 5 bases from V and 3 bases from J, with 5 bases between. Germline V CDR1 and CDR2: SGHVS, FQNEAQ. CDR3 nucleotide sequence: TGTGCCAGCAGCCTAAACTACGAGCAGTACTTC. This translates into CASSLNYEQYF.